Listed below are T cell receptor beta chains from one sample, sequenced in a study of blood T cell repertoires in COVID-19. Sequencing used immunoSEQ multiplex PCR; TCRdb keeps in-frame clones, though not all of them. The table records roughly 240,000 clones, roughly 88% of them present only once. The sequencing input was PBMCs or T cells enriched from blood (not recorded which). Receptors were obtained from a woman aged 45 to 65 who had recovered from COVID-19. CDR3s include the opening cysteine and the closing phenylalanine or tryptophan. Each record gives: V gene, J gene, CDR3 protein.

TRBV5-6	TRBJ2-3	CASSFLPGTGDTDTQYF
TRBV4-1	TRBJ1-1	CASSPGGGTEAFF
TRBV10-3	TRBJ1-5	CAISETVQGRHQPQHF
TRBV5-1	TRBJ1-3	CASSLAGQGFGNTIYF
TRBV6-5	TRBJ2-7	CASTRGGASYEQYF
TRBV18	TRBJ2-1	CASSLTSGGYNEQFF
TRBV27	TRBJ1-1	CASGTGVMNTEAFF
TRBV29-1	TRBJ1-2	CSAEQQQNYGYTF
TRBV7-5	TRBJ2-1	CARSLALDRGEQFF
TRBV6-5	TRBJ2-7	CASTPLGTGAYEQYF
TRBV5-1	TRBJ2-7	CASSLGLLELEQYF
TRBV10-3	TRBJ1-1	CANRGLMNTEAFF
TRBV10-2	TRBJ1-4	CASSEFWANREEKLFF
TRBV6-5	TRBJ1-2	CASSPRVLDGYTF
TRBV6-5	TRBJ1-2	CASSYLQGNYGYTF
TRBV30	TRBJ1-5	CAWSGQGSQPQHF
TRBV19	TRBJ1-5	CASRGRGIEQPQHF
TRBV6-5	TRBJ2-5	CASTDRGGWDETQYF
TRBV28	TRBJ1-1	CASRKKGLGGGNTEAFF
TRBV7-9	TRBJ1-4	CASSLAGTGNEKLFF
TRBV6-2/TRBV6-3	TRBJ1-2	CASSPRDRVIVGYGYTF
TRBV9	TRBJ2-1	CASSRPWRGGNEQFF
TRBV4-1	TRBJ1-1	CASSRIRISGTGLRWDTEAFF
TRBV4-1	TRBJ2-5	CASSQGQGGKTQYF
TRBV28	TRBJ1-5	CASSFGGVDQPQHF
TRBV6-5	TRBJ1-6	CASRTGNYNSPLHF
TRBV5-5	TRBJ1-4	CASSFDRNVGEKLFF
TRBV27	TRBJ2-1	CATKGTSGDEQFF
TRBV18	TRBJ2-7	CASSPLGYEQYF
TRBV30	TRBJ1-4	CAWQTGPNEKLFF
TRBV2	TRBJ2-5	CASSRNGGPWKEETQYF
TRBV5-6	TRBJ1-1	CASSLWGGTGNTEAFF
TRBV3-1/TRBV3-2	TRBJ2-5	CASSQRQTETQYF